This T cell receptor beta chain was documented in a study of T cell changes during pregnancy in multiple sclerosis. Data came from immunoSEQ multiplex PCR; TCRdb stores just in-frame clones and leaves some out. The sample shows some 80,000 clones, nearly 95% of them seen only once. The CDR3 has 13 amino acids. CDR1 and CDR2 (germline): SGDLS, YYNGEE. V lost 2 bases to trimming and J lost 8 bases, with 13 bases between them. The chain combines TRBV9 with TRBJ1-2; D uncertain. This specimen consisted of CD4+ T cells from peripheral blood mononuclear cells, obtained after pregnancy. The sequence was obtained from a female donor with multiple sclerosis, enrolled in a pregnancy study. CDR3 nucleotides: TGTGCCAGCAGCGTCCCTGGCCGGGAGGGCTACACCTTC. Residues: CASSVPGREGYTF.